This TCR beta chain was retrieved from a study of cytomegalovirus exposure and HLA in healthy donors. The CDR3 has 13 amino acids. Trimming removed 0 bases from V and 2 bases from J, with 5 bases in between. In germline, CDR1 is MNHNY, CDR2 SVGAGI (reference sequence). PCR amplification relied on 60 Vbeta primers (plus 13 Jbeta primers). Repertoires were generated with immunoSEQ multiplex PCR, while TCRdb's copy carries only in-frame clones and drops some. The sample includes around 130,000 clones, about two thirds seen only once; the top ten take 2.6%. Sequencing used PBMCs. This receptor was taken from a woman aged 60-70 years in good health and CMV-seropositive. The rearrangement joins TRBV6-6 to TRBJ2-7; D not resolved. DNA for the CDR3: TGTGCCAGCAGTTACTCGATAGCCTACGAGCAGTACTTC. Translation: CASSYSIAYEQYF.